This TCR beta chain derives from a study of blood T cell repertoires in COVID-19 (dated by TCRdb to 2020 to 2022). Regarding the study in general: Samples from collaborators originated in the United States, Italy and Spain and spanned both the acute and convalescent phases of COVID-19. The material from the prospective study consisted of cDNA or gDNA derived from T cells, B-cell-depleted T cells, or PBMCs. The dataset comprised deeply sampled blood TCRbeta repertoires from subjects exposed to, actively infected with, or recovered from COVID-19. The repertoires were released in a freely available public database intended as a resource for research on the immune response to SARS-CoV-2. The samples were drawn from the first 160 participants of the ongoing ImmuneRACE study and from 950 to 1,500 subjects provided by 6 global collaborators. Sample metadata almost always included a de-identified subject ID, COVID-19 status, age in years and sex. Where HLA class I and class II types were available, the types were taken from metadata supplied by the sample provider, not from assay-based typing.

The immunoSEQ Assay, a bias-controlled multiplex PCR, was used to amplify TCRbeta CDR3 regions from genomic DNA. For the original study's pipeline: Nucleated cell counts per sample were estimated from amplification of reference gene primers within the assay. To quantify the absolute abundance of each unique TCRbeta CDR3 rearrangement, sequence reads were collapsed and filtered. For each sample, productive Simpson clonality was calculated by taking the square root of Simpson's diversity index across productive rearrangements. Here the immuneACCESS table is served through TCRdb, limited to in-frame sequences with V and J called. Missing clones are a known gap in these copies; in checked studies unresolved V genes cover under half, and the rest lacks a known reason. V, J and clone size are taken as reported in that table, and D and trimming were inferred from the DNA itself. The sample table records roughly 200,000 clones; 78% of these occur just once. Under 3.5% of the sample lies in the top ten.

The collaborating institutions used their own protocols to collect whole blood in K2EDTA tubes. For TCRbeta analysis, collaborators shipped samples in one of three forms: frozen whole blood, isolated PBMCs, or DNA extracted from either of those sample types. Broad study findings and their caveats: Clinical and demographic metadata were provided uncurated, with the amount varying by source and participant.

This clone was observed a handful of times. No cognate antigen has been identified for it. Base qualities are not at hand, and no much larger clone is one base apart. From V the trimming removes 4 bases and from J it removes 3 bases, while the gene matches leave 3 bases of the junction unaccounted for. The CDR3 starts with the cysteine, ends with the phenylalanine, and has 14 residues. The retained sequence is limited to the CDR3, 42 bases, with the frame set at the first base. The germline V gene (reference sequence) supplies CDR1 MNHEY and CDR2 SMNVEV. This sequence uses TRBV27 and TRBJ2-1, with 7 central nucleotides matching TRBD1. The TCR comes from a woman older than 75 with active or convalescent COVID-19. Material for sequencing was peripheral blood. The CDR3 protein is CASSSRQGYNEQFF. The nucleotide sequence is TGTGCCAGCAGTTCACGACAGGGCTACAATGAGCAGTTCTTC.